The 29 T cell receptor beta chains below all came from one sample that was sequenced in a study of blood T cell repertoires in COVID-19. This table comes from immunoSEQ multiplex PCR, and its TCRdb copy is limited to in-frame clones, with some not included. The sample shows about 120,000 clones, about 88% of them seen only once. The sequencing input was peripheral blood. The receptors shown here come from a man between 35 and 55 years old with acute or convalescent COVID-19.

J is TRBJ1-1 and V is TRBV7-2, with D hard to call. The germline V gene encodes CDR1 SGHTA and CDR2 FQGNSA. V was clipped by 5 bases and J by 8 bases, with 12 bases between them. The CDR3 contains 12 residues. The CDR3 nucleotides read TGTGCCAGCAGCCCTGTCCGGGTCGAAGCTTTCTTT. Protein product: CASSPVRVEAFF.

The CDR3 sequence is CASSDWEGTDTQYF. In DNA, the CDR3 is TGTGCCAGCAGTGACTGGGAGGGCACAGATACGCAGTATTTT. This chain joins TRBV28 and TRBJ2-3; tentative D call: TRBD2 (6 bases). V gave up 5 bases and J gave up 1 base, with 10 bases separating them. This CDR3 contains 14 residues. From germline, CDR1 is MDHEN and CDR2 SYDVKM.

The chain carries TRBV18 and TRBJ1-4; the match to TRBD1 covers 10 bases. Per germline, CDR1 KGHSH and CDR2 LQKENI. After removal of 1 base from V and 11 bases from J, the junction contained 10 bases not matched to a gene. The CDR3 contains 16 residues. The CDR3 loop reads CASSPLPPGQGMKLFF. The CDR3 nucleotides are TGTGCCAGCTCACCACTCCCACCGGGACAGGGGATGAAACTGTTTTTT.

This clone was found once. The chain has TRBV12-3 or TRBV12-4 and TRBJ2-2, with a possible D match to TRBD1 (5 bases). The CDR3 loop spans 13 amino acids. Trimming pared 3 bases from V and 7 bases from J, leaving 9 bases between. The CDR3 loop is CASSLGRIGELFF. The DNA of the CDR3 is TGTGCCAGCAGTTTGGGGCGGATCGGGGAGCTGTTTTTT.

The CDR3 sequence: CASSSTGGSYNEQFF. The CDR3 DNA follows: TGTGCCAGCAGCTCCACAGGGGGCTCCTACAATGAGCAGTTCTTC. This chain joins TRBV7-3 and TRBJ2-1; 8 bases are shared with TRBD1. There are 15 residues in the CDR3. Trimming at V came to 4 bases and at J to 0 bases, leaving 2 bases not matched to a gene. Germline CDR1 and CDR2: SGHTA and FQGTGA.

CDR3 DNA sequence: TGTGCCAGCTCACCACGCGGCGTAGGGAGCTCTGGGGCCAACGTCCTGACTTTC. Its translation: CASSPRGVGSSGANVLTF. The chain joins TRBV18 to TRBJ2-6; weak D call: TRBD2 (5 bases). Looked up from germline, CDR1 is KGHSH and CDR2 is LQKENI. The CDR3 runs 18 residues. The germline V and J ends were trimmed by 1 base and 0 bases, with 13 bases remaining between them.

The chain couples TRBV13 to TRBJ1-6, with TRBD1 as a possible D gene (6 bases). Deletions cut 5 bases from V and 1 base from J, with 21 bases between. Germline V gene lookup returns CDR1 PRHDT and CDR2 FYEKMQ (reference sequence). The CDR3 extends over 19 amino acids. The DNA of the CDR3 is TGTGCCAGCAGCAGCCGCAGATATTGGACAGAATCCTATAATTCACCCCTCCACTTT. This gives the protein CASSSRRYWTESYNSPLHF.

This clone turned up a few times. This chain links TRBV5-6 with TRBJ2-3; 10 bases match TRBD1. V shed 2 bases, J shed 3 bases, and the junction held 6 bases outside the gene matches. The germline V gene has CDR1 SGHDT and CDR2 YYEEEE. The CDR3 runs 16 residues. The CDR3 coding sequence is TGTGCCAGCAGCTTTCTTGGACAGGGGGAAACAGATACGCAGTATTTT. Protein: CASSFLGQGETDTQYF. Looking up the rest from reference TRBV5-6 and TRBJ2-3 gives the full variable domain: DAGVTQSPTHLIKTRGQQVTLRCSPKSGHDTVSWYQQALGQGPQFIFQYYEEEERQRGNFPDRFSGHQFPNYSSELNVNALLLGDSALYLCASSFLGQGETDTQYFGPGTRLTVL.

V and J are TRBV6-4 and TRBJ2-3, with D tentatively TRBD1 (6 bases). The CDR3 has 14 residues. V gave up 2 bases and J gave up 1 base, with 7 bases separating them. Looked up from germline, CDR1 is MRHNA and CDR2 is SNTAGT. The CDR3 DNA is TGTGCCAGCAGTGACAAGGGGGGCACAGATACGCAGTATTTT. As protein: CASSDKGGTDTQYF.

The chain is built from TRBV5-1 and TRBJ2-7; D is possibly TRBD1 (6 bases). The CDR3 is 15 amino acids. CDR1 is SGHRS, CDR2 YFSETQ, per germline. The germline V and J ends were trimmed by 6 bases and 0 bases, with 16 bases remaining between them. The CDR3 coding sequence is TGCGCCAGCACCCCCGGTGGGACACGCTCCTACGAGCAGTACTTC. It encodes CASTPGGTRSYEQYF.

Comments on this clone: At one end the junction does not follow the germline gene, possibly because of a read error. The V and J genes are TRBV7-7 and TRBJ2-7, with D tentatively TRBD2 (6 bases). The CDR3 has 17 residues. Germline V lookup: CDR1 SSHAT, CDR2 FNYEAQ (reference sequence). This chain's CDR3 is CASSLDPGTLSSYEQYF. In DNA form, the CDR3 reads TGTGCTAGCAGCTTAGACCCGGGGACTCTTAGCTCCTACGAGCAGTACTTC.

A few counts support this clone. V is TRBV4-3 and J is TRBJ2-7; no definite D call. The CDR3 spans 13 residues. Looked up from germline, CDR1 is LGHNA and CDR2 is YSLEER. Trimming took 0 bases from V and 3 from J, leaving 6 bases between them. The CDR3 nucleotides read TGCGCCAGCAGCCAAGATTCCCTCTACGAGCAGTACTTC. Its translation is CASSQDSLYEQYF.

In DNA form, the CDR3 reads TGTGCCAGCAGCTTGACAGGGGGCACAGATACGCAGTATTTT. It translates to CASSLTGGTDTQYF. The J gene is TRBJ2-3, the V gene TRBV7-3, with 8 bases lining up with TRBD1. The germline gives CDR1 SGHTA, CDR2 FQGTGA. V gave up 3 bases and J gave up 1 base; unmatched junction bases: 0. This CDR3 spans 14 amino acids.

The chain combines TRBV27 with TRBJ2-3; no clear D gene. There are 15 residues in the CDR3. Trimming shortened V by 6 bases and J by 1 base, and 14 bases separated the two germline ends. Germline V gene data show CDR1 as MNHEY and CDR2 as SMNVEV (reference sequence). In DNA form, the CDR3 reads TGTGCCAGCAGCCCGCTAACCCAACGCACAGATACGCAGTATTTT. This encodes CASSPLTQRTDTQYF.

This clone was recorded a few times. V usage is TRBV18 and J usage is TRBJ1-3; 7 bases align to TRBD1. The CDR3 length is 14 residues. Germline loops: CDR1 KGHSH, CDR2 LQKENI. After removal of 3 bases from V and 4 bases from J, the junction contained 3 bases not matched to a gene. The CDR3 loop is CASSPGTEGNTIYF. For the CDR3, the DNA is TGTGCCAGCTCACCCGGGACAGAAGGAAACACCATATATTTT.

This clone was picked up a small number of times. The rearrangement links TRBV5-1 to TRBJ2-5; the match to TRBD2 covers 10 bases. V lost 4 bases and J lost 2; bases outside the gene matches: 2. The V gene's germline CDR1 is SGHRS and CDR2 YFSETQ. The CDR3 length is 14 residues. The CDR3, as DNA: TGCGCCAGCAGCGTGACTAGCGGGCAAGAGACCCAGTACTTC. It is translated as CASSVTSGQETQYF.

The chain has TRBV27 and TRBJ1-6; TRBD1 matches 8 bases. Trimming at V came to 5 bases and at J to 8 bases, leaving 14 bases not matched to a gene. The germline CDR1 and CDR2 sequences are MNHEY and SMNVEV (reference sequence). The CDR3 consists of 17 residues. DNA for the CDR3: TGTGCCAGCAGTCTAACCTCAGGGGGCCATACCGATTCACCCCTCCACTTT. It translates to CASSLTSGGHTDSPLHF.

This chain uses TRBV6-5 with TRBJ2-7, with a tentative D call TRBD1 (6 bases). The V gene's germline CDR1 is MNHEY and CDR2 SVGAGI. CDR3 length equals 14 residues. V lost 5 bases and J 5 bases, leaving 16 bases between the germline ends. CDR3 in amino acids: CASSRQGRTHEQYF. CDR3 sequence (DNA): TGTGCCAGCAGTCGCCAGGGGCGGACCCACGAGCAGTACTTC.

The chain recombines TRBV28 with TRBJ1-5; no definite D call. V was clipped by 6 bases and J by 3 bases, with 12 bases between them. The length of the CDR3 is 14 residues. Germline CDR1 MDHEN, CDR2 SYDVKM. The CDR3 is CASRLGSLNQPQHF. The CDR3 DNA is TGTGCCAGCAGGCTGGGGAGTCTCAATCAGCCCCAGCATTTT.

In nucleotides, the CDR3 is TGTGCCAGCAGCGTCACAGGGGGCGCAGAGACCCAGTACTTC. Its translation is CASSVTGGAETQYF. The V call is TRBV7-2, the J call TRBJ2-5; 9 bases agree with TRBD1. This CDR3 has 14 amino acids. Germline trimming cut 5 bases from V and 4 bases from J; bases unmatched to any gene: 5. CDR1 is SGHTA, CDR2 FQGNSA, per germline.

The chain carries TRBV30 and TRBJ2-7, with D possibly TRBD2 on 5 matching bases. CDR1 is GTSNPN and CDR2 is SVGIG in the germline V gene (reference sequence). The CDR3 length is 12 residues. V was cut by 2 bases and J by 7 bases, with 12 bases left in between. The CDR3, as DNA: TGTGCCTGGAGTTCCCCCCCGGGAGAGCAGTACTTC. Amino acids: CAWSSPPGEQYF. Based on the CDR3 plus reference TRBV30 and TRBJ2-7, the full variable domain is SQTIHQWPATLVQPVGSPLSLECTVEGTSNPNLYWYRQAAGRGLQLLFYSVGIGQISSEVPQNLSASRPQDRQFILSSKKLLLSDSGFYLCAWSSPPGEQYFGPGTRLTVT.

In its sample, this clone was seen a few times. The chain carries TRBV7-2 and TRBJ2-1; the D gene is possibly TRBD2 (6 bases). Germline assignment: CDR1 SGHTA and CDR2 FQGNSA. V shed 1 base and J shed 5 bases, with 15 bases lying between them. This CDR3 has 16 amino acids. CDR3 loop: CASSLDGGITDNEQFF. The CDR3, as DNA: TGTGCCAGCAGCTTAGATGGAGGGATTACTGACAATGAGCAGTTCTTC.

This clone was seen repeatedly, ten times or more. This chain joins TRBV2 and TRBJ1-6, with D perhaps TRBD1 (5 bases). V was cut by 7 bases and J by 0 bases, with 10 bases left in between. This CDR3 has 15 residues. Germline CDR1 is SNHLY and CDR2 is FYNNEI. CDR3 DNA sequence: TGTGCCAGCAAGAGACAGAGCTCCTATAATTCACCCCTCCACTTT. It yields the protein CASKRQSSYNSPLHF. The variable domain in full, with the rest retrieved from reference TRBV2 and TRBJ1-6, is EPEVTQTPSHQVTQMGQEVILRCVPISNHLYFYWYRQILGQKVEFLVSFYNNEISEKSEIFDDQFSVERPDGSNFTLKIRSTKLEDSAMYFCASKRQSSYNSPLHFGNGTRLTVT.

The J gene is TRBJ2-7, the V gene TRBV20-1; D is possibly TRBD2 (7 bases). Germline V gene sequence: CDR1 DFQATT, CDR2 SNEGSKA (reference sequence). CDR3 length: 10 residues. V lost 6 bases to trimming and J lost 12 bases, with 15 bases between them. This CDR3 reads CSAAGAQGYF. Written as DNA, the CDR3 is TGCAGTGCGGCGGGGGCGCAGGGGTACTTC.

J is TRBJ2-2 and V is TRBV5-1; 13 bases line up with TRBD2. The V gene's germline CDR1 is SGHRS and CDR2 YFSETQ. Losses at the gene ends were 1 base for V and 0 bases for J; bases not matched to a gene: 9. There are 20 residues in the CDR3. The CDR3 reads CASSLKRLAGGSANTGELFF. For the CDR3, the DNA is TGCGCCAGCAGCTTGAAGCGACTAGCGGGAGGTTCGGCGAACACCGGGGAGCTGTTTTTT. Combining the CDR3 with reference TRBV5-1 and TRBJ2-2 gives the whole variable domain KAGVTQTPRYLIKTRGQQVTLSCSPISGHRSVSWYQQTPGQGLQFLFEYFSETQRNKGNFPGRFSGRQFSNSRSEMNVSTLELGDSALYLCASSLKRLAGGSANTGELFFGEGSRLTVL.

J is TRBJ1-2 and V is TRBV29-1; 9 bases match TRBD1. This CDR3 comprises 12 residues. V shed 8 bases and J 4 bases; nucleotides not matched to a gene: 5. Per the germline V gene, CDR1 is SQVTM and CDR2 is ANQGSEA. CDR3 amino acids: CSIGTGSYGYTF. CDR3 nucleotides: TGCAGCATCGGGACAGGGAGCTATGGCTACACCTTC.

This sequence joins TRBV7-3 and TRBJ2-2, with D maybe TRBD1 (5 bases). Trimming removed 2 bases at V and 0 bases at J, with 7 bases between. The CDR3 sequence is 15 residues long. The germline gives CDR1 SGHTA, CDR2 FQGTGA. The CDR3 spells CASSLDSSNTGELFF. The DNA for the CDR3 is TGTGCCAGCAGCTTAGACAGCTCGAACACCGGGGAGCTGTTTTTT.

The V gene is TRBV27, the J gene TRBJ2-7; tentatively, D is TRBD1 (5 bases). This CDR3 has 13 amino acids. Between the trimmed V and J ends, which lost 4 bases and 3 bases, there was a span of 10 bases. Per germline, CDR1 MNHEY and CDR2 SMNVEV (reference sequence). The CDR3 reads CASSSFRGYEQYF. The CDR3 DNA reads TGTGCCAGCAGTTCCTTTAGGGGCTACGAGCAGTACTTC.

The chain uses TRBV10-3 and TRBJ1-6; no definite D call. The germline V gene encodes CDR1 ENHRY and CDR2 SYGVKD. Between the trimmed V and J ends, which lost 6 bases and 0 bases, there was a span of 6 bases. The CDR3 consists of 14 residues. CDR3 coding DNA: TGTGCCATCAGGCCGAGCTCCTATAATTCACCCCTCCACTTT. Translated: CAIRPSSYNSPLHF.